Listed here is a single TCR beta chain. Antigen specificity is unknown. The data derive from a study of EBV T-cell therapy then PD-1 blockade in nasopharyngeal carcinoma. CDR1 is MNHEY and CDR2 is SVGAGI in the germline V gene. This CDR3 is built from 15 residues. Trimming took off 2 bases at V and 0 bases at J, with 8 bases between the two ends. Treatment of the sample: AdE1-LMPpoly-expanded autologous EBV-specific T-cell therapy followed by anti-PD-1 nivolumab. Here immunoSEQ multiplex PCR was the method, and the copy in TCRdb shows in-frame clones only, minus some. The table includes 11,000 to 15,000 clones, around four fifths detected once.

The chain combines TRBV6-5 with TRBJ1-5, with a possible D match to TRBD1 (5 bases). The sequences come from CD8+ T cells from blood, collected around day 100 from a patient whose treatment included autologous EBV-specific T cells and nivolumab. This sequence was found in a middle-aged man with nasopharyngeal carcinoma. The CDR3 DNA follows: TGTGCCAGCAGTTACCGACAGTATAGCAATCAGCCCCAGCATTTT. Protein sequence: CASSYRQYSNQPQHF.